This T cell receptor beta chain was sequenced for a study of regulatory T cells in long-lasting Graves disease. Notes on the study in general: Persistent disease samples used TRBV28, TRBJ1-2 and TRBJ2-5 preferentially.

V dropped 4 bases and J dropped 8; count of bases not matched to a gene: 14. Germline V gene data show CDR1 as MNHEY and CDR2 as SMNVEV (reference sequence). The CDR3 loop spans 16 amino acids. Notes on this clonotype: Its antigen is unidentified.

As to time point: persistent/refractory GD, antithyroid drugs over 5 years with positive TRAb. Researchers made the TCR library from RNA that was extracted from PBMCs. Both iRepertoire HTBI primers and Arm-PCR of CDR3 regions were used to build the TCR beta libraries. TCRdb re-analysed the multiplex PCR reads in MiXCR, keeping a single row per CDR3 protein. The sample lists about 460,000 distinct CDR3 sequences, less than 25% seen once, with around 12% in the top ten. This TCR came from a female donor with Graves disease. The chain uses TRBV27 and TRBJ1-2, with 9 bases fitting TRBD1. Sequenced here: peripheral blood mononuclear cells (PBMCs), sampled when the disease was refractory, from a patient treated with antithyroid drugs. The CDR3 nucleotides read TGTGCCAGCAGTTCGGGGACAGGGACTAGGCTGGGCGGCTACACCTTC. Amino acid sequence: CASSSGTGTRLGGYTF.